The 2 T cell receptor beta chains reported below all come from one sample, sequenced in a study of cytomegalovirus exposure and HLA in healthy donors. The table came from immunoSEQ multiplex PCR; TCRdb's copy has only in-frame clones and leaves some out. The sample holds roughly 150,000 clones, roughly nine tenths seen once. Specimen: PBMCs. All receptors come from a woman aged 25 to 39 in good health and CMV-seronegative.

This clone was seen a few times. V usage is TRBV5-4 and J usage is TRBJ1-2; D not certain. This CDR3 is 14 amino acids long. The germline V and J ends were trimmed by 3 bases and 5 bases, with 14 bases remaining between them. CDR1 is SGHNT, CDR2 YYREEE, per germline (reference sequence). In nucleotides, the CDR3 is TGTGCCAGCAGCTCCCCAAAGGACTCATATGGCTACACCTTC. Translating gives CASSSPKDSYGYTF.

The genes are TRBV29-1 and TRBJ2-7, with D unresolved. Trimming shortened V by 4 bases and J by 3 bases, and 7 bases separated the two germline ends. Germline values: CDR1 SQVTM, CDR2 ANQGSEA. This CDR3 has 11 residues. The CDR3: CSVGESYEQYF. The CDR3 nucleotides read TGCAGCGTTGGCGAAAGCTACGAGCAGTACTTC.